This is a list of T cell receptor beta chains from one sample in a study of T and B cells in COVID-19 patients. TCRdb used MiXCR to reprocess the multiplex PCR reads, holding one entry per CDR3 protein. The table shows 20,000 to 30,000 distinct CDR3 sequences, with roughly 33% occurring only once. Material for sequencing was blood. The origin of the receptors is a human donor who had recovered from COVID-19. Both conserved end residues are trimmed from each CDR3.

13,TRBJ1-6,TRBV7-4,ASSLARQKWSPLH
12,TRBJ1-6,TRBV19,ASSINKGDSPLH
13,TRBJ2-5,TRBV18,ASSPWDREGETQY
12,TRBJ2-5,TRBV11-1,ASSPHREQETQY
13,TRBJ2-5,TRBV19,ASSIQRGYQETQY
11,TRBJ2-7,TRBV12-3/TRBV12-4,ASSPTHSYEQY
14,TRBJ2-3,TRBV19,ASSIGRDYHTDTQY
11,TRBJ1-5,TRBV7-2,ASSRVLDQPQH
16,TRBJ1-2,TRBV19,ASSIDRHSNLFNYGYT
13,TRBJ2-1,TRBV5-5,ASSPAGQGVDEQF
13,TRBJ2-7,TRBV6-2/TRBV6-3,ASSFRDRGNYEQY
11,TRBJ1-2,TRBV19,ASSMQMIYGYT
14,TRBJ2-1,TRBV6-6,ASSYSTWFKNNEQF
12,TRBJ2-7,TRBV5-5,ASALVGGGYEQY
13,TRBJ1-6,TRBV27,ASSFLGTRLSPLH
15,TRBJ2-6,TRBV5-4,ASSLSFMGDWANVLT
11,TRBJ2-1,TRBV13,ASRVQGLNEQF
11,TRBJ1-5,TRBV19,ASNRESNQPQH
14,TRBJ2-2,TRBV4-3,ASSQDPDRNTGELF
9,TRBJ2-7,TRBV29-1,SVGVDYEQY
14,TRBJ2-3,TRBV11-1,ASSLDLASPTDTQY
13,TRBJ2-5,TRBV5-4,ASSLRSGGEETQY
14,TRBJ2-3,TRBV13,ASSPTGTTSTDTQY
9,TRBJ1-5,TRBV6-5,ASNSNQPQH
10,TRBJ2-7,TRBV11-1,ASSLGDYEQY
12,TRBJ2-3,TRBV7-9,ASRLTGRTDTQY